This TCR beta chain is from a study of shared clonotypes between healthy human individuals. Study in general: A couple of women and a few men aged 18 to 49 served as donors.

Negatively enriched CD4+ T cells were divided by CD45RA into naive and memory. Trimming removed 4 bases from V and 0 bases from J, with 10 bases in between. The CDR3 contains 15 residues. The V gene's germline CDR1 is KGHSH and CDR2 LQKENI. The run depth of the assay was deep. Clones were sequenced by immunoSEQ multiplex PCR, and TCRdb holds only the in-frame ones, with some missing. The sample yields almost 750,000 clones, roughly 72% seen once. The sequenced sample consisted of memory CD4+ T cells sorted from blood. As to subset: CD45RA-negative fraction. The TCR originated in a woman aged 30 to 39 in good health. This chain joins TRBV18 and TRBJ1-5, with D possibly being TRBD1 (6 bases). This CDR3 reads CASSRDTISNQPQHF. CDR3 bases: TGTGCCAGCTCACGGGACACCATTAGCAATCAGCCCCAGCATTTT.